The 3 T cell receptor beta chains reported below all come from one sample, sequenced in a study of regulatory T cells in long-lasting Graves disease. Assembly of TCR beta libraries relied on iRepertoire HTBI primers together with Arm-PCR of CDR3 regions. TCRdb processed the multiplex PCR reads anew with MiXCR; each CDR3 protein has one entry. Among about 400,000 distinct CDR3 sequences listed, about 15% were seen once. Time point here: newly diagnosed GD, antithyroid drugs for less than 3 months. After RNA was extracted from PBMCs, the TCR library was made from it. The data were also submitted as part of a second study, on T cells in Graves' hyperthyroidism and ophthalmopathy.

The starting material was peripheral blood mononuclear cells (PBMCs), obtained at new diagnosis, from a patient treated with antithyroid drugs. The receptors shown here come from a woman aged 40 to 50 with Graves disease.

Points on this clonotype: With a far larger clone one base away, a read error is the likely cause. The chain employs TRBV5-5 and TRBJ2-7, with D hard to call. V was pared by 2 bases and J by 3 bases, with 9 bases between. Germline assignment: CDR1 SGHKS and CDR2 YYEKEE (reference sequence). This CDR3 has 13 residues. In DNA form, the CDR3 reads TGTGCCAGCAGCTTAGAAGACGGCTACGAGCAGTACTTC. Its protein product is CASSLEDGYEQYF.

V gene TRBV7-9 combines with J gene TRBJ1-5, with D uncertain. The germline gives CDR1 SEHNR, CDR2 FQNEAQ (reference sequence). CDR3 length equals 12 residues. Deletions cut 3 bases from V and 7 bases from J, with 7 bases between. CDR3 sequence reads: CASSFPSQPQHF. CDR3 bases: TGTGCCAGCAGCTTCCCAAGCCAGCCCCAGCATTTT.

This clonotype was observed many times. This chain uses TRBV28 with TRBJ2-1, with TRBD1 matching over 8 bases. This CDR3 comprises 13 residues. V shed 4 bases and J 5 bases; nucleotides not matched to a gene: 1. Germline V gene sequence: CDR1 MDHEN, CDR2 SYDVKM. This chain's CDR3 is CASSSGQDNEQFF. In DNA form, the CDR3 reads TGTGCCAGCAGTTCGGGACAGGACAATGAGCAGTTCTTC.